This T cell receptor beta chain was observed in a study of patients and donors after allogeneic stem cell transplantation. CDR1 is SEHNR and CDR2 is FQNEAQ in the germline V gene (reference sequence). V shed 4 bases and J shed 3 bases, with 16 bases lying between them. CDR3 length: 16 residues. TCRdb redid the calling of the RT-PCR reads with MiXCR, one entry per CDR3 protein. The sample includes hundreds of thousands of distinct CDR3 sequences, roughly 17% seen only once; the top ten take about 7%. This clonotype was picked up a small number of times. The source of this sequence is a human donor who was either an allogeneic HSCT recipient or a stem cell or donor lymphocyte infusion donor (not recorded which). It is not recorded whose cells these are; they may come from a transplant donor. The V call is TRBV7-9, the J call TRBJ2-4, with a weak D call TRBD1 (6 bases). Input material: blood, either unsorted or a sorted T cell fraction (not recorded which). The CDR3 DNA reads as TGTGCCAGCAGCTACCTTGGGCAGGGGAACAAAAACATTCAGTACTTC. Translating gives CASSYLGQGNKNIQYF.